Each of the 29 T cell receptor beta chains below was sequenced from the same sample in a study of blood T cell repertoires in COVID-19. Repertoires were generated with immunoSEQ multiplex PCR, while TCRdb's copy carries only in-frame clones and drops some. Here the sample spans about 260,000 clones, 75% to 90% being singletons. Sequencing input: peripheral blood. These receptors were collected from a woman aged 40-49 years who had recovered from COVID-19.

The chain links TRBV7-9 to TRBJ1-2, with D hard to call. Germline-derived CDR1 and CDR2 are SEHNR and FQNEAQ (reference sequence). This CDR3 spans 14 amino acids. V was clipped by 5 bases and J by 3 bases, with 13 bases between them. The CDR3 region has the DNA TGTGCCAGCAGCCCGAACGGGGTTCACTATGGCTACACCTTC. Translation gives CASSPNGVHYGYTF.

This clone was found a few times. V and J are TRBV5-1 and TRBJ1-2; weak D call: TRBD1 (6 bases). With 0 bases removed from V and 0 bases from J, the gap between germline ends came to 9 bases. The CDR3 has 15 amino acids. Germline assignment: CDR1 SGHRS and CDR2 YFSETQ. The CDR3 loop is CASSLAAGANYGYTF. DNA for the CDR3: TGCGCCAGCAGCTTGGCAGCAGGGGCTAACTATGGCTACACCTTC.

This sequence joins TRBV2 and TRBJ2-2, with TRBD2 as a possible D gene (6 bases). Germline V gene data show CDR1 as SNHLY and CDR2 as FYNNEI. CDR3 length: 14 amino acids. Trimming took 6 bases from V and 3 from J, leaving 11 bases between them. In nucleotides, the CDR3 is TGTGCCAGCAGGGCCGGGGACTACACCGGGGAGCTGTTTTTT. The encoded protein is CASRAGDYTGELFF. The variable domain in full, completed from reference TRBV2 and TRBJ2-2, reads EPEVTQTPSHQVTQMGQEVILRCVPISNHLYFYWYRQILGQKVEFLVSFYNNEISEKSEIFDDQFSVERPDGSNFTLKIRSTKLEDSAMYFCASRAGDYTGELFFGEGSRLTVL.

The CDR3 region is CASSSRQGINTGELFF. CDR3 coding DNA: TGTGCCAGCAGCTCCCGACAGGGGATAAACACCGGGGAGCTGTTTTTT. This chain links TRBV9 with TRBJ2-2; 8 nucleotides align to TRBD1. The germline V gene has CDR1 SGDLS and CDR2 YYNGEE. The junction had 7 bases not matched to a gene; V was cut back by 4 bases and J by 2 bases. The CDR3 has 16 amino acids.

The V call is TRBV13, the J call TRBJ2-1, with 10 bases aligning to TRBD2. The CDR3 totals 14 residues. V lost 0 bases and J lost 12; bases outside the gene matches: 5. Germline V CDR1 and CDR2: PRHDT, FYEKMQ (reference sequence). Here the CDR3 DNA reads TGTGCCAGCAGCTTAGGGTCTAGCGGGGGAACGCAGTTCTTC. It specifies CASSLGSSGGTQFF.

The V call is TRBV19, the J call TRBJ1-2, with 11 bases identical to TRBD1. This CDR3 is 18 amino acids long. CDR1 and CDR2 (germline): LNHDA, SQIVND (reference sequence). Unmatched junction bases numbered 14, after V lost 4 bases and J lost 4 bases. CDR3 DNA sequence: TGTGCCAGTAGTAAGATTCGGGACAGGGGGGACCCTGGCTATGGCTACACCTTC. It specifies CASSKIRDRGDPGYGYTF.

The genes are TRBV27 and TRBJ1-4; D might be TRBD1 (5 bases). Trimming cost V 7 bases and J 3 bases, with 15 bases left between them. This CDR3 contains 15 residues. Germline CDR1 MNHEY, CDR2 SMNVEV (reference sequence). CDR3 nucleotide sequence: TGTGCCAGCACCACGGGCAGGGCGGCTAATGAAAAACTGTTTTTT. This codes for CASTTGRAANEKLFF.

This clone was counted only a few times. V usage is TRBV14 and J usage is TRBJ1-2, with no clear D. CDR3 length: 13 amino acids. V lost 4 bases and J 6 bases, leaving 12 bases between the germline ends. CDR1 and CDR2 (germline): SGHDN, FVKESK. CDR3 coding DNA: TGTGCCAGCAGCCGCCGGTTCTCTGATGGCTACACCTTC. Translated, it gives CASSRRFSDGYTF.

The gene calls are TRBV7-8 and TRBJ1-1, with D unresolved. V gave up 5 bases and J gave up 4 bases, with 8 bases separating them. Germline CDR1 and CDR2: SGHVS and FQNEAQ. The CDR3 covers 12 residues. The CDR3 DNA reads as TGTGCCAGCAGCCATTCAGGCACTGAAGCTTTCTTT. Its translation: CASSHSGTEAFF.

The gene calls are TRBV19 and TRBJ2-1, with D tentatively TRBD2 (5 bases). The V end was cut by 3 bases, the J end by 9 bases, with 12 bases between. The CDR3 sequence is 13 residues long. Germline CDR1 reads LNHDA; CDR2 reads SQIVND (reference sequence). CDR3 region: CASSIIGDREQFF. The CDR3 nucleotides are TGTGCCAGTAGTATTATCGGGGATCGTGAGCAGTTCTTC. Full variable domain (remainder filled in from reference TRBV19 and TRBJ2-1): DGGITQSPKYLFRKEGQNVTLSCEQNLNHDAMYWYRQDPGQGLRLIYYSQIVNDFQKGDIAEGYSVSREKKESFPLTVTSAQKNPTAFYLCASSIIGDREQFFGPGTRLTVL.

This clone was observed a few times. The rearrangement links TRBV19 to TRBJ1-3; D perhaps matches TRBD1 (5 bases). Germline V gene sequence: CDR1 LNHDA, CDR2 SQIVND (reference sequence). The CDR3 has 13 amino acids. V shed 4 bases and J shed 5 bases, with 9 bases lying between them. The CDR3 nucleotides are TGTGCCAGTAGTAGGGGCCGGAGAAACACCATATATTTT. This translates into CASSRGRRNTIYF. Looking up the rest from reference TRBV19 and TRBJ1-3 gives the full variable domain: DGGITQSPKYLFRKEGQNVTLSCEQNLNHDAMYWYRQDPGQGLRLIYYSQIVNDFQKGDIAEGYSVSREKKESFPLTVTSAQKNPTAFYLCASSRGRRNTIYFGEGSWLTVV.

This rearrangement joins TRBV18 to TRBJ1-2, with D uncertain. Between the trimmed V and J ends, which lost 6 bases and 1 base, there was a span of 9 bases. Germline lookup yields CDR1 KGHSH and CDR2 LQKENI. The length of the CDR3 is 13 residues. The CDR3 region is CASSEGHNYGYTF. CDR3 sequence (DNA): TGTGCCAGCTCGGAGGGCCATAACTATGGCTACACCTTC.

The chain is built from TRBV7-2 and TRBJ1-1; 8 bases are a match to TRBD1. The J segment lost 0 bases and the V segment lost 5 bases, leaving 11 bases of the junction unmatched. This CDR3 is built from 17 residues. Germline CDR1 SGHTA, CDR2 FQGNSA. CDR3 amino acids: CASSRAGGRWVNTEAFF. CDR3 DNA: TGTGCCAGCAGCAGGGCAGGGGGCCGGTGGGTGAACACTGAAGCTTTCTTT.

This chain uses TRBV7-2 with TRBJ2-1; 14 bases are a match to TRBD2. Germline V gives CDR1 SGHTA, CDR2 FQGNSA. The ends lost 6 bases at V and 12 bases at J; junction bases unmatched: 4. The CDR3 is 13 amino acids. The CDR3 sequence: CASRTSGGAVQFF. CDR3 in DNA: TGTGCCAGCAGGACTAGCGGGGGGGCGGTGCAGTTCTTC.

This chain links TRBV19 with TRBJ1-2, with TRBD1 as a possible D gene (6 bases). Trimming took off 1 base at V and 2 bases at J, with 8 bases between the two ends. The CDR3 has 14 residues. Germline lookup yields CDR1 LNHDA and CDR2 SQIVND (reference sequence). Written as DNA, the CDR3 is TGTGCCAGTAGTATAGGGACAGAAAACTATGGCTACACCTTC. This codes for CASSIGTENYGYTF.

The chain uses TRBV3-1 (or the pseudogene TRBV3-2) and TRBJ2-3; 15 bases agree with TRBD2. Germline V lookup: CDR1 LGHDT, CDR2 YNNKEL (reference sequence). Unmatched junction bases numbered 5, after V lost 6 bases and J lost 10 bases. The CDR3 covers 14 residues. The CDR3 region has the DNA TGTGCCAGCAGTCGGACTAGCGGGGGGGGAGCGCAGTATTTT. It specifies CASSRTSGGGAQYF.

The CDR3 bases are TGTGCCAGCAGCTTAGATCTACAGGGACATGGGGCCGGGGAGCTGTTTTTT. Protein sequence: CASSLDLQGHGAGELFF. The rearrangement joins TRBV11-2 to TRBJ2-2, with TRBD1 as a possible D gene (6 bases). The germline V gene encodes CDR1 SGHAT and CDR2 FQNNGV. CDR3 length: 17 residues. V was shortened by 0 bases and J by 6 bases, with 17 bases between the two germline ends.

The V gene is TRBV12-3 or TRBV12-4, the J gene TRBJ2-5; D gene uncertain. Trimming removed 5 bases at V and 4 bases at J, with 5 bases between. CDR3 length: 11 residues. In DNA form, the CDR3 reads TGTGCCAGCAGTCTAACAGAGACCCAGTACTTC. As protein: CASSLTETQYF.

The genes are TRBV15 and TRBJ1-5; 9 bases are a match to TRBD1. Trimming at V came to 4 bases and at J to 4 bases, leaving 5 bases not matched to a gene. The length of the CDR3 is 15 residues. Germline-derived CDR1 and CDR2 are LNHNV and YYDKDF (reference sequence). CDR3 coding DNA: TGTGCCACCAGCACCACCGGGACAGGGAATCAGCCCCAGCATTTT. Translating it yields CATSTTGTGNQPQHF.

The rearrangement joins TRBV19 to TRBJ2-7; 7 bases fit TRBD1. V shed 6 bases, J shed 4 bases, and the junction held 9 bases outside the gene matches. This CDR3 spans 14 amino acids. Looked up from germline, CDR1 is LNHDA and CDR2 is SQIVND (reference sequence). CDR3 in DNA: TGTGCCAGTAGCCCGGTAGGGGGCGGGTACGAGCAGTACTTC. Its translation: CASSPVGGGYEQYF.

This sequence joins TRBV2 and TRBJ1-1; TRBD1 matches 9 bases. CDR3 length: 14 amino acids. The germline gives CDR1 SNHLY, CDR2 FYNNEI. Trimming at V came to 6 bases and at J to 5 bases, leaving 7 bases not matched to a gene. CDR3 sequence: CASRATGGSTEAFF. The CDR3 DNA follows: TGTGCCAGCAGGGCCACAGGGGGCTCTACTGAAGCTTTCTTT. Together with reference TRBV2 and TRBJ1-1, the CDR3 gives the full variable domain: EPEVTQTPSHQVTQMGQEVILRCVPISNHLYFYWYRQILGQKVEFLVSFYNNEISEKSEIFDDQFSVERPDGSNFTLKIRSTKLEDSAMYFCASRATGGSTEAFFGQGTRLTVV.

The gene calls are TRBV6-5 and TRBJ1-6, with D possibly TRBD1 on 5 matching bases. The V end was cut by 0 bases, the J end by 14 bases, with 14 bases between. Per germline, CDR1 MNHEY and CDR2 SVGAGI. The CDR3 sequence is 14 residues long. The CDR3 nucleotides are TGTGCCAGCAGTTACTCGACGGAGGGGTCCACCCTCCACTTT. Translation gives CASSYSTEGSTLHF.

The sample holds one count of this clone. The chain has TRBV9 and TRBJ2-3; D is undetermined. The CDR3 is 14 residues long. V lost 0 bases and J lost 3, with 8 bases in between. Looked up from germline, CDR1 is SGDLS and CDR2 is YYNGEE. The CDR3 nucleotides are TGTGCCAGCAGCGTAGCTCCCGGGACAGATACGCAGTATTTT. Amino acid sequence: CASSVAPGTDTQYF.

J is TRBJ2-7 and V is TRBV10-3; unclear D gene. Germline lookup yields CDR1 ENHRY and CDR2 SYGVKD. V shed 2 bases and J shed 4 bases, with 3 bases lying between them. The CDR3 sequence is 11 residues long. CDR3 DNA sequence: TGTGCCATCAGTGAGACTTACGAGCAGTACTTC. Translation: CAISETYEQYF.

The chain carries TRBV6-6 and TRBJ1-2, with D perhaps TRBD1 (5 bases). CDR3 length: 15 amino acids. CDR1 and CDR2 from the germline V gene are MNHNY and SVGAGI (reference sequence). The V and J ends lost 6 bases and 0 bases respectively, with 14 bases between them. The DNA for the CDR3 is TGTGCCAGCAGAGAATTCCAGGGATCTAACTATGGCTACACCTTC. Residues: CASREFQGSNYGYTF.

V usage is TRBV6-5 and J usage is TRBJ2-5, with D maybe TRBD1 (6 bases). Per the germline V gene, CDR1 is MNHEY and CDR2 is SVGAGI. V lost 2 bases and J lost 3, with 10 bases in between. The CDR3 extends over 14 amino acids. The CDR3 loop is CASSYEGVEETQYF. The CDR3 DNA reads as TGTGCCAGCAGTTACGAGGGGGTGGAAGAGACCCAGTACTTC.

The chain joins TRBV6-6 to TRBJ1-5; D remains ambiguous. The CDR3 is 16 amino acids. In germline, CDR1 is MNHNY, CDR2 SVGAGI (reference sequence). V was cut by 2 bases and J by 0 bases, with 11 bases left in between. The CDR3 DNA reads TGTGCCAGCAGTTACGTGGCACCTTATAGCAATCAGCCCCAGCATTTT. This gives the protein CASSYVAPYSNQPQHF.

This chain uses TRBV11-2 with TRBJ2-1, with TRBD2 matching 12 bases. This CDR3 is 16 amino acids long. Germline V gene sequence: CDR1 SGHAT, CDR2 FQNNGV. Unmatched junction bases numbered 5, after V lost 1 base and J lost 7 bases. CDR3 bases: TGTGCCAGCAGCTTAGCTCTAGCGGGGGGGCAGAATGAGCAGTTCTTC. It specifies CASSLALAGGQNEQFF.

The rearrangement uses TRBV24-1 and TRBJ2-3; 7 positions match TRBD1. In germline, CDR1 is KGHDR, CDR2 SFDVKD. V lost 8 bases, J lost 4 bases, and 14 bases stayed unmatched. The CDR3 has 16 amino acids. The CDR3 region has the DNA TGTGCCACCATTGCCCGTCCGACAGGGATCCCAGATACGCAGTATTTT. Amino acid sequence: CATIARPTGIPDTQYF.